A single sample is the source of the 28 T cell receptor beta chains below, sequenced in a study of T cell clonality in common variable immunodeficiency. Study results and limitations: Reportedly, TCR beta sequences from common variable immunodeficiency showed fewer deletions and N-nucleotide insertions.

What these receptors recognize is not known. Method: immunoSEQ multiplex PCR; TCRdb's copy keeps in-frame clones and lacks some. This set yields about 26,000 clones and no singletons; the top ten hold 4%. The sequenced sample consisted of peripheral blood mononuclear cells. Receptors were obtained from a human donor with common variable immunodeficiency.

This clone has a count of ten or more. The CDR3 sequence is CASSVDGTGGRDTQYF. CDR3 DNA (partial): TGTGCCAGCAGTGTAGATGGGACAGGGGGCAGAGATACG. The chain links TRBV2 to TRBJ2-3, with 12 positions matching TRBD1. The CDR3 end falls 3 residues outside the read, so it is completed with the germline J gene. The J segment lost 5 bases and the V segment lost 4 bases, leaving 7 bases of the junction unmatched. Per germline, CDR1 SNHLY and CDR2 FYNNEI. The CDR3 loop spans 16 amino acids.

This clone was observed a handful of times. The read stops 3 residues short of the end of the CDR3; the missing end is completed from the germline J gene. The chain has TRBV19 and TRBJ1-2; 11 positions agree with TRBD1. The CDR3 length is 15 residues. The germline CDR1 and CDR2 sequences are LNHDA and SQIVND (reference sequence). After removal of 7 bases from V and 7 bases from J, the junction contained 11 bases not matched to a gene. CDR3 region: CASKRTGGDWGGYTF. CDR3 bases read: TGTGCCAGTAAACGGACAGGGGGCGACTGGGGTGGC.

This clone was detected a few times. The read comes to an end 3 residues before the CDR3 does, leaving the germline J gene to fill in the end. The genes are TRBV19 and TRBJ1-1; possibly TRBD1 for D (5 bases). Trimming left V 0 bases short and J 7 bases short, with 12 bases between. The CDR3 extends over 14 amino acids. CDR1 LNHDA and CDR2 SQIVND come from the germline V gene (reference sequence). CDR3 bases read: TGTGCCAGTAGTATAGATCCAAGGGGCAATGAA. Translated: CASSIDPRGNE. The whole CDR3 region reads CASSIDPRGNEAFF.

Many counts were recorded for this clone. The sequence runs out 3 residues before the end of the CDR3; the remainder is reconstructed from the germline J gene. V usage is TRBV30 and J usage is TRBJ2-2, with D perhaps TRBD2 (6 bases). The germline V and J ends were trimmed by 8 bases and 4 bases, with 14 bases remaining between them. This CDR3 region has 13 residues. Germline V gene sequence: CDR1 GTSNPN, CDR2 SVGIG (reference sequence). The part of the CDR3 DNA that was read is TGTGCCGGCATTCTAGCGATCACCGGGGAG. Protein product: CAGILAITGE. The whole CDR3 region reads CAGILAITGELFF.

Regarding this clone: The read stops 3 residues short of the end of the CDR3; the missing end is completed from the germline J gene. The chain recombines TRBV19 with TRBJ1-5; weak D call: TRBD1 (5 bases). V lost 3 bases and J lost 9, with 24 bases in between. The CDR3 runs 17 residues. Germline loops: CDR1 LNHDA, CDR2 SQIVND (reference sequence). CDR3 sequence reads: CASSIEGKGHSSRPQHF. CDR3 DNA, as far as it was read: TGTGCCAGTAGTATCGAGGGCAAGGGGCATTCAAGTCGGCCC.

This clone was seen a few times. Sequencing ends 3 residues short of the CDR3 end; the germline J gene provides the rest. The chain recombines TRBV7-9 with TRBJ2-1; 8 nucleotides line up with TRBD1. Germline trimming cut 4 bases from V and 8 bases from J; bases unmatched to any gene: 10. The CDR3 runs 15 residues. The germline V gene encodes CDR1 SEHNR and CDR2 FQNEAQ (reference sequence). This CDR3 is CASSSYQGQGYEQFF. The sequenced part of the CDR3 DNA is TGTGCCAGCAGCTCATATCAAGGACAGGGCTATGAG.

This clone has a handful of counts. The sequenced fragment ends 3 residues before the CDR3 boundary, so the rest is inferred from the germline J gene. The chain recombines TRBV18 with TRBJ1-2; 7 bases agree with TRBD1. The length of the CDR3 is 14 residues. Germline values: CDR1 KGHSH, CDR2 LQKENI. The CDR3 DNA, read in part, is TGTGCCAGCCAGGGACAGAGCACCACTAAAGGC. This sequence encodes CASQGQSTTKG. The entire CDR3 protein is CASQGQSTTKGYTF. The variable domain in full, with the rest retrieved from reference TRBV18 and TRBJ1-2, is NAGVMQNPRHLVRRRGQEARLRCSPMKGHSHVYWYRQLPEEGLKFMVYLQKENIIDESGMPKERFSAEFPKEGPSILRIQQVVRGDSAAYFCASQGQSTTKGYTFGSGTRLTVV.

This clone was observed at least ten times. From the germline J gene comes the end of the CDR3, since the read stops 3 residues before it. This chain uses TRBV19 with TRBJ1-5; possible D gene TRBD1, 5 bases. The CDR3 loop spans 13 amino acids. With 2 bases removed from V and 7 bases from J, the gap between germline ends came to 9 bases. Germline CDR1 is LNHDA and CDR2 is SQIVND (reference sequence). The CDR3 sequence is CASSIRGLQPQHF. CDR3 DNA, as far as it was read: TGTGCCAGTAGTATAAGGGGTTTGCAGCCC. The variable domain in full, completed from reference TRBV19 and TRBJ1-5, reads DGGITQSPKYLFRKEGQNVTLSCEQNLNHDAMYWYRQDPGQGLRLIYYSQIVNDFQKGDIAEGYSVSREKKESFPLTVTSAQKNPTAFYLCASSIRGLQPQHFGDGTRLSIL.

In this sample, this clone turned up many times. The read halts 3 residues ahead of the CDR3 end, with the missing end drawn from the germline J gene. The chain is built from TRBV5-1 and TRBJ2-1; 10 bases are shared with TRBD2. V was pared by 4 bases and J by 2 bases, with 9 bases of the junction left unmatched. The CDR3 spans 17 residues. Germline CDR1 and CDR2: SGHRS and YFSETQ. The covered CDR3 bases are TGCGCCAGCAGCACACGATCACTAGCGGGACCCTACAATGAG. It codes for CASSTRSLAGPYNE. The CDR3 reads in full as CASSTRSLAGPYNEQFF.

By frequency in the sample, this clone is medium-sized. The read halts 3 residues ahead of the CDR3 end, with the missing end drawn from the germline J gene. The rearrangement joins TRBV29-1 to TRBJ1-6; D unclear. This CDR3 is 14 amino acids long. From germline, CDR1 is SQVTM and CDR2 ANQGSEA. Trimming cost V 4 bases and J 6 bases, with 13 bases left between them. The CDR3 sequence: CSVAVGQSNSPLHF. CDR3 DNA, as far as it was read: TGCAGCGTTGCGGTTGGGCAGAGTAATTCACCC.

Concerning this clone: The CDR3 is cut off 3 residues early in the read; its end comes from the germline J gene. The gene calls are TRBV18 and TRBJ2-7, with unresolved D. Germline assignment: CDR1 KGHSH and CDR2 LQKENI. This CDR3 region has 14 residues. V was trimmed by 0 bases and J by 4 bases, leaving 10 bases between them. The CDR3 here is CASSPPSSFYEQYF. The covered CDR3 bases are TGTGCCAGCTCACCACCTTCTTCTTTTTACGAG.

This clone was observed many times. From the germline J gene comes the end of the CDR3, since the read stops 3 residues before it. This chain connects TRBV7-3 to TRBJ2-3; 13 bases agree with TRBD2. The CDR3 is made up of 14 amino acids. Germline CDR1 and CDR2: SGHTA and FQGTGA. The trim removed 5 bases at V and 6 bases at J, leaving 2 bases unmatched. CDR3 amino acids: CASSPGLAGDTQYF. The sequenced CDR3 bases are TGTGCCAGCAGCCCGGGACTAGCGGGGGATACG.

This clone was counted only a few times. The DNA ends 3 residues before the CDR3 does, and the rest of the CDR3 is filled in from the germline J gene. This chain joins TRBV20-1 and TRBJ2-1; TRBD2 aligns across 7 bases. The J segment lost 5 bases and the V segment lost 0 bases, leaving 16 bases of the junction unmatched. From germline, CDR1 is DFQATT and CDR2 SNEGSKA (reference sequence). This CDR3 region has 18 residues. CDR3 residues: CSARDKSSLASRHNEQFF. The CDR3 bases that were read are TGCAGTGCTAGAGATAAATCCTCACTAGCGAGCAGGCACAATGAG.

With respect to this clone: The read halts 3 residues ahead of the CDR3 end, with the missing end drawn from the germline J gene. The rearrangement joins TRBV19 to TRBJ2-7, with TRBD2 matching 10 bases. This CDR3 contains 19 residues. Germline CDR1 is LNHDA and CDR2 is SQIVND (reference sequence). With 5 bases clipped from V and 3 bases from J, the junction kept 19 bases outside the gene matches. CDR3 sequence: CASSQGQPVLAGEGYEQYF. CDR3 DNA, as far as it was read: TGTGCCAGTAGTCAAGGACAGCCTGTCCTAGCGGGAGAAGGCTACGAG.

Remarks on this clone: The missing CDR3 end, 3 residues past where the read stops, is filled in from the germline J gene. The chain carries TRBV7-3 and TRBJ2-2; 13 bases fit TRBD2. V lost 5 bases, J lost 7 bases, and 10 bases stayed unmatched. The length of the CDR3 is 17 residues. CDR1 and CDR2 (germline): SGHTA, FQGTGA. The sequenced CDR3 bases are TGTGCCAGCAGCCCGTGGACTAGCGGGAGACGGGACGGGGAG. Amino acids: CASSPWTSGRRDGE. The CDR3 in its entirety is CASSPWTSGRRDGELFF.

This clone was picked up many times. The read finishes 3 residues shy of the CDR3 end, and the germline J gene is used to complete it. The chain employs TRBV20-1 and TRBJ2-7; 7 positions agree with TRBD1. The length of the CDR3 is 14 residues. The V gene's germline CDR1 is DFQATT and CDR2 SNEGSKA (reference sequence). The trim removed 0 bases at V and 4 bases at J, leaving 6 bases unmatched. CDR3 bases read: TGCAGTGCTAGAGAGGACAGGAGAATTTACGAG. Its translation: CSAREDRRIYE. The entire CDR3 sequence reads CSAREDRRIYEQYF.

This clone was picked up a small number of times. The read stops 3 residues short of the end of the CDR3; the missing end is completed from the germline J gene. The chain couples TRBV19 to TRBJ2-3; possible D gene TRBD2, 7 bases. The V end lost 7 bases, the J end lost 3 bases, and 20 bases lay between the germline ends. The germline V gene encodes CDR1 LNHDA and CDR2 SQIVND (reference sequence). The length of the CDR3 is 16 residues. Partial CDR3 DNA: TGTGCCAGTAAGGGGGGGAGCGGATGGGGGACAGATACG. Translation gives CASKGGSGWGTDT. Given in full, the CDR3 is CASKGGSGWGTDTQYF.

With respect to this clone: Read coverage stops 3 residues before the CDR3 terminus; the germline J gene supplies the remainder. The rearrangement joins TRBV5-1 to TRBJ2-1; the match to TRBD2 covers 14 bases. V shed 3 bases and J 4 bases; nucleotides not matched to a gene: 3. Germline CDR1 reads SGHRS; CDR2 reads YFSETQ. This CDR3 region has 16 residues. The CDR3: CASSYRTSGRYNEQFF. CDR3 DNA, as far as it was read: TGCGCCAGCAGCTACCGGACTAGCGGGAGGTACAATGAG.

This clone was counted at least ten times. The read ends 3 residues early relative to the CDR3; the germline J gene fills the gap. The J gene is TRBJ1-1, the V gene TRBV28; the match to TRBD1 covers 7 bases. From germline, CDR1 is MDHEN and CDR2 SYDVKM. V was pared by 6 bases and J by 1 base, with 2 bases of the junction left unmatched. The CDR3 spans 13 residues. CDR3 in amino acids: CASRGGANTEAFF. CDR3 bases read: TGTGCCAGCAGAGGGGGCGCGAACACTGAA.

Of note for this clone: The read ends 3 residues early relative to the CDR3; the germline J gene fills the gap. V gene TRBV7-9 combines with J gene TRBJ1-2; 8 bases match TRBD1. The trim removed 5 bases at V and 6 bases at J, leaving 11 bases unmatched. Germline CDR1 and CDR2: SEHNR and FQNEAQ (reference sequence). The CDR3 extends over 15 amino acids. Partial CDR3 DNA: TGTGCCAGCAGCCCTGGACAGGGAGGGGGGAATGGC. It is translated as CASSPGQGGGNG. In full, the CDR3 reads CASSPGQGGGNGYTF.

Comment on this clone: Read coverage stops 3 residues before the CDR3 terminus; the germline J gene supplies the remainder. This chain joins TRBV7-9 and TRBJ1-5; D is perhaps TRBD1 (6 bases). Germline V lookup: CDR1 SEHNR, CDR2 FQNEAQ (reference sequence). The CDR3 sequence is 13 residues long. V gave up 2 bases and J gave up 4 bases, with 6 bases separating them. The part of the CDR3 DNA that was read is TGTGCCAGCAGCTTACAGGGGAATCAGCCC. Translating gives CASSLQGNQP. The whole CDR3 sequence reads CASSLQGNQPQHF.

This clone came up a few times. The read ends 3 residues shy of where the CDR3 ends; the end is completed using the germline J gene. This chain connects TRBV13 to TRBJ1-5; no reliable D call. The germline gives CDR1 PRHDT, CDR2 FYEKMQ (reference sequence). V shed 3 bases and J shed 5 bases, with 14 bases lying between them. The CDR3 length is 15 residues. CDR3 amino acids: CASSLGVGFDQPQHF. The sequenced CDR3 bases are TGTGCCAGCAGCTTGGGTGTAGGGTTTGATCAGCCC.

This clone was observed a handful of times. The chain's CDR3 is CASSRQGTYGYTF. CDR3 bases read: TGTGCCAGCAGCCGACAGGGGACCTATGGC. V usage is TRBV7-9 and J usage is TRBJ1-2, with 8 bases lining up with TRBD1. The CDR3 goes on 3 residues after the read ends, and that part is filled in from the germline J gene. V trimming: 5 bases; J trimming: 4 bases; junction bases outside the gene matches: 3. Looked up from germline, CDR1 is SEHNR and CDR2 is FQNEAQ (reference sequence). The CDR3 consists of 13 residues.

This clone was observed a few times. CDR3 region: CAWLRDSYEQYF. The CDR3 DNA, read in part, is TGTGCCTGGTTGAGGGACAGCTACGAG. The chain carries TRBV30 and TRBJ2-7, with TRBD1 matching over 7 bases. The sequenced fragment ends 3 residues before the CDR3 boundary, so the rest is inferred from the germline J gene. The germline gives CDR1 GTSNPN, CDR2 SVGIG (reference sequence). The CDR3 contains 12 residues. Trimming removed 5 bases from V and 3 bases from J; junction bases left unmatched: 4. Using reference TRBV30 and TRBJ2-7 for the parts outside the CDR3, the full variable domain is SQTIHQWPATLVQPVGSPLSLECTVEGTSNPNLYWYRQAAGRGLQLLFYSVGIGQISSEVPQNLSASRPQDRQFILSSKKLLLSDSGFYLCAWLRDSYEQYFGPGTRLTVT.

Concerning this clone: The read terminates 3 residues before the CDR3 end, so the remaining end is supplied by the germline J gene. The chain has TRBV7-6 and TRBJ1-1; 7 bases line up with TRBD1. The CDR3 totals 14 residues. Germline V gene sequence: CDR1 SGHVS, CDR2 FNYEAQ. Trimming took 3 bases from V and 0 from J; bases not matched to a gene: 1. CDR3 DNA (partial): TGTGCCAGCAGCTTGGGACAGCTGAACACTGAA. It translates to CASSLGQLNTE. The complete CDR3 reads CASSLGQLNTEAFF.

In the case of this clone: The CDR3 end lies 3 residues beyond the end of the read and is filled in from the germline J gene. The chain links TRBV5-6 to TRBJ2-7; 7 nucleotides agree with TRBD1. CDR1 and CDR2 (germline): SGHDT, YYEEEE. CDR3 length: 14 residues. Germline trimming cut 4 bases from V and 2 bases from J; bases unmatched to any gene: 6. CDR3 DNA (partial): TGTGCCAGCAGCGCCGGGACAGTAACCTACGAG. Its translation: CASSAGTVTYE. In full, the CDR3 reads CASSAGTVTYEQYF.

This clone was counted only a few times. The CDR3 end is not reached by the read, which stops 3 residues before it; the germline J gene fills it in. The V gene is TRBV2, the J gene TRBJ1-2; TRBD1 agrees at 8 bases. The V gene end was trimmed by 6 bases and the J gene end by 3 bases; junction bases not matched to a gene: 6. This CDR3 spans 14 amino acids. CDR1 is SNHLY and CDR2 is FYNNEI in the germline V gene. This chain's CDR3 is CASRRQGLDYGYTF. Incomplete CDR3 DNA: TGTGCCAGCAGAAGACAGGGGCTGGACTATGGC.

This clone was recorded many times. The sequence runs out 3 residues before the end of the CDR3; the remainder is reconstructed from the germline J gene. The chain is built from TRBV5-4 and TRBJ1-4, with unresolved D. The length of the CDR3 is 14 residues. Germline V gives CDR1 SGHNT, CDR2 YYREEE (reference sequence). The V and J ends lost 4 bases and 3 bases respectively, with 10 bases between them. CDR3 bases read: TGTGCCAGCAGCATAGACACGTCTAATGAAAAA. It translates to CASSIDTSNEK. The whole CDR3 protein is CASSIDTSNEKLFF.